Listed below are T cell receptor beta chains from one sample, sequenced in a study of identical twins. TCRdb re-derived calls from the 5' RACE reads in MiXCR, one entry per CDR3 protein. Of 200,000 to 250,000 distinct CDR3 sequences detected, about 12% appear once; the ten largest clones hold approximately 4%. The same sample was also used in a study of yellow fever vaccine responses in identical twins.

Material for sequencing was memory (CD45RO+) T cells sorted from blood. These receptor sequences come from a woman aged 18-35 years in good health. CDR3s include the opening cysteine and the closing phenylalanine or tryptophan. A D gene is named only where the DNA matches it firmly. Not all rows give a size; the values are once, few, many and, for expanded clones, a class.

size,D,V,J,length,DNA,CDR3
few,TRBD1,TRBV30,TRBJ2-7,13,TGTGCCTGGGAGACAGGGTTTCGGAACGAGCAGTACTTC,CAWETGFRNEQYF
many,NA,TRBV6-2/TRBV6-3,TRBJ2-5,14,TGTGCCAGCAGTTACTCGTTTGAGGCGGAGACCCAGTACTTC,CASSYSFEAETQYF
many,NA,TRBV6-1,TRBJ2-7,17,TGTGCCAGCAGTGAACCCCAGGGGAGGGGCCGTCCTTCCGAGCAGTACTTC,CASSEPQGRGRPSEQYF
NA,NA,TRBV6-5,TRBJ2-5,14,TGTGCCAGCGGGACCAGGTCTGGTTTTGGGTCCCAGTACTTC,CASGTRSGFGSQYF
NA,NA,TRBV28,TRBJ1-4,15,TGTGCCAGCAGTGGATATACAGGGAATAATGAAAAACTGTTTTTT,CASSGYTGNNEKLFF
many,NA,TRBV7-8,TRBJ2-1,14,TGTGCCAGCAGCTTAATTGCCCGGAACAATGAGCAGTTCTTC,CASSLIARNNEQFF
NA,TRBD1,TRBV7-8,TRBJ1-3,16,TGTGCCAGCAGCCCCAGACAGGGACTCTCTGGAAACACCATATATTTT,CASSPRQGLSGNTIYF
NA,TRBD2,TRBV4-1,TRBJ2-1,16,TGCGCCAGCAGCCAAGATCAAGAGCGGGGGTACAATGAGCAGTTCTTC,CASSQDQERGYNEQFF
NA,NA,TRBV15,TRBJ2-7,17,TGTGCCACCAGCACCCTCAGGGGGAGGGGCGTCTCCTACGAGCAGTACTTC,CATSTLRGRGVSYEQYF
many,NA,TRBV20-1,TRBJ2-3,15,TGCAGTGCTGCCAACAGGGGAGCGGGGGCAGATACGCAGTATTTT,CSAANRGAGADTQYF
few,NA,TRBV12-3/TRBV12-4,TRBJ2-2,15,TGTGCCAGCAGTCCCGAGGAGCTAGGCACCGGGGAGCTGTTTTTT,CASSPEELGTGELFF
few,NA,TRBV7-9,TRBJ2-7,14,TGTGCCAGCAGCTTATGGGACGAACCCTACGAGCAGTACTTC,CASSLWDEPYEQYF
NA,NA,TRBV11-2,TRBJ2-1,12,TGTGCCAGCAGCTTAGATATAAAGGTTGCGTTCTTC,CASSLDIKVAFF
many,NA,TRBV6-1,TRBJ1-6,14,TGTGCCAGCAGGACCGGGACGCTGGATTCACCCCTCCACTTT,CASRTGTLDSPLHF
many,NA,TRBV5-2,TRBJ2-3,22,TGTGCCAGCAACTCAGAAGTGGGGTATAACTTACTTAAACCCACTGACACAGATACGCAGTATTTT,CASNSEVGYNLLKPTDTDTQYF
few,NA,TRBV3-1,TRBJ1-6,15,TGTGCCAGCAGCCAAGAAATCGCGGGAAATTCACCCCTCCACTTT,CASSQEIAGNSPLHF
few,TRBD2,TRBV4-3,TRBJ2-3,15,TGCGCCAGCTCGCCGGCTAGCGGGAGTAGAGATACGCAGTATTTT,CASSPASGSRDTQYF
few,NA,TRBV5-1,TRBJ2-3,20,TGCGCCAGCAGCTTGTCGTTCGGGCAGGGTGCACGGACGCACACAGATACGCAGTATTTT,CASSLSFGQGARTHTDTQYF
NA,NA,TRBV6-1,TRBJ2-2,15,TGTGCCAGCAGTGAACGAAAAGGGAAGTCCGGGGAGCTGTTTTTT,CASSERKGKSGELFF
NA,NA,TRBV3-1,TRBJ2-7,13,TGTGCCAGCAGCCCCGGGCCACCGGGCGAGCAGTACTTC,CASSPGPPGEQYF
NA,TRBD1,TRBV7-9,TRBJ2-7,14,TGTGAAGACCGGGACAGGTCCACGACGAGCGAGCAGTACTTC,CEDRDRSTTSEQYF
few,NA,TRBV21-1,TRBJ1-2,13,TGTGCCAGCAGCAGACAGGGGGGTTCTGGCTACACCTTC,CASSRQGGSGYTF
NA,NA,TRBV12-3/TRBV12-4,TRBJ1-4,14,TGTGCCAGCAGTTTCCGGGCCGGGGATGAAAAACTGTTTTTT,CASSFRAGDEKLFF
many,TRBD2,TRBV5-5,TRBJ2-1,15,TGTGCCAGCAGCAGAGGACTAGGAGATCGTAATGAGCAGTTCTTC,CASSRGLGDRNEQFF
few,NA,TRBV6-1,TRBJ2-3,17,TGTGTCAGCAGTACCCAAATGACTAGAGGGAACACAGATACGCAGTATTTT,CVSSTQMTRGNTDTQYF
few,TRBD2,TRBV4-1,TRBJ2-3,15,TGCGCCAGCAGCCCACAGCGGGAGTTTGCAGATACGCAGTATTTT,CASSPQREFADTQYF
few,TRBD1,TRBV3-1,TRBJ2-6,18,TGTGCCAGCAGCCCGAGATGGACAGGGTTAGCTGGGGCCAACGTCCTGACTTTC,CASSPRWTGLAGANVLTF